These 22 T cell receptor beta chains were all obtained from the same sample, sequenced in a study of Graves' ophthalmopathy and Graves' hyperthyroidism. Amplified material comprised TCR beta CDR3 regions derived from RNA transcripts. RT-PCR in the first round used HTBI primers; a second-round multiplex PCR followed. TCRdb re-analysed the multiplex PCR reads in MiXCR, keeping a single row per CDR3 protein. Of around 590,000 distinct CDR3 sequences listed, less than 45% are singletons. The sample was peripheral blood or thyroid tissue (not recorded which). The receptors shown here come from an adult man with Graves' hyperthyroidism.

The sample holds many counts of this clonotype. This chain connects TRBV20-1 to TRBJ1-6, with TRBD1 matching 7 bases. V lost 3 bases, J lost 0 bases, and 8 bases stayed unmatched. The CDR3 runs 17 residues. Germline V gene sequence: CDR1 DFQATT, CDR2 SNEGSKA (reference sequence). The CDR3 protein is CSARTGSPISYNSPLHF. The CDR3 DNA is TGCAGTGCTAGGACAGGGAGCCCTATCTCCTATAATTCACCCCTCCACTTT.

The sample holds many counts of this clonotype. CDR3 in amino acids: CATSDLTPTGELFF. CDR3 DNA sequence: TGTGCCACCAGTGACCTGACCCCAACCGGGGAGCTGTTTTTT. The rearrangement uses TRBV24-1 and TRBJ2-2, with no clear D. Germline lookup yields CDR1 KGHDR and CDR2 SFDVKD. Trimming took off 4 bases at V and 5 bases at J, with 10 bases between the two ends. This CDR3 has 14 amino acids.

Many counts were recorded for this clonotype. CDR3 region: CSARSQAGTRSSYEQYF. In DNA, the CDR3 is TGCAGTGCTAGATCCCAGGCCGGGACACGGAGCTCCTACGAGCAGTACTTC. The J gene is TRBJ2-7, the V gene TRBV20-1; D is possibly TRBD1 (6 bases). The CDR3 sequence is 17 residues long. From germline, CDR1 is DFQATT and CDR2 SNEGSKA (reference sequence). V shed 2 bases and J shed 0 bases, with 20 bases lying between them.

The V and J genes are TRBV5-8 and TRBJ1-1, with 7 bases matching TRBD1. V shed 0 bases, J shed 3 bases, and the junction held 14 bases outside the gene matches. This CDR3 has 18 amino acids. Germline CDR1 SGHTS, CDR2 YDEGEE. CDR3 region: CASSLAGRATGTDTEAFF. CDR3 nucleotide sequence: TGTGCCAGCAGCTTGGCCGGTCGAGCGACAGGGACGGACACTGAAGCTTTCTTT.

This chain uses TRBV7-7 with TRBJ2-2; 7 nucleotides line up with TRBD2. CDR3 length equals 16 residues. Germline V gene lookup returns CDR1 SSHAT and CDR2 FNYEAQ (reference sequence). The CDR3 nucleotides read TGTGCTAGCCTCTTGGGGACTACTATTGGCACCGGGGAGCTGTTTTTT. Encoded protein: CASLLGTTIGTGELFF. Full variable domain (rest looked up from reference TRBV7-7 and TRBJ2-2): GAGVSQSPRYKVTKRGQDVTLRCDPISSHATLYWYQQALGQGPEFLTYFNYEAQPDKSGLPSDRFSAERPEGSISTLTIQRTEQRDSAMYRCASLLGTTIGTGELFFGEGSRLTVL.

This clonotype has more than one count but fewer than ten. This chain links TRBV10-3 with TRBJ2-5, with D possibly being TRBD1 (5 bases). Trimming removed 7 bases from V and 5 bases from J, with 14 bases in between. The length of the CDR3 is 13 residues. Per the germline V gene, CDR1 is ENHRY and CDR2 is SYGVKD. CDR3 amino acids: CAINPRDRETQYF. CDR3 DNA: TGTGCCATCAACCCCAGGGATCGGGAGACCCAGTACTTC.

This clonotype was counted a few times. The chain links TRBV24-1 to TRBJ2-3; 7 nucleotides match TRBD1. J lost 3 bases, V lost 7 bases, and 3 bases had no gene match. CDR1 is KGHDR, CDR2 SFDVKD, per germline. The CDR3 runs to 13 residues. The CDR3 bases are TGTGCCACCAGCAGACAGGGAACAGATACGCAGTATTTT. It encodes CATSRQGTDTQYF.

This clonotype was observed a handful of times. The gene calls are TRBV6-4 and TRBJ1-4; D ambiguous. The germline V gene encodes CDR1 MRHNA and CDR2 SNTAGT. The CDR3 is made up of 19 amino acids. V shed 4 bases and J shed 8 bases, with 29 bases lying between them. The CDR3 DNA reads as TGTGCCAGCAGTGGGGTGGCGGGGTTCCTATCGGAGAGATCGGAAAAACTGTTTTTT. Its protein product is CASSGVAGFLSERSEKLFF.

This clonotype came up a few times. V is TRBV7-8 and J is TRBJ2-1, with a tentative D call TRBD2 (6 bases). With 1 base removed from V and 6 bases from J, the gap between germline ends came to 13 bases. Germline V gene sequence: CDR1 SGHVS, CDR2 FQNEAQ. The CDR3 has 15 residues. CDR3 in DNA: TGTGCCAGCAGCTTAGATCGAGCGGGTATCAATGAGCAGTTCTTC. Its translation is CASSLDRAGINEQFF.

The chain has TRBV30 and TRBJ1-2, with D maybe TRBD1 (5 bases). CDR1 is GTSNPN, CDR2 SVGIG, per germline (reference sequence). There are 15 residues in the CDR3. The V gene lost 2 bases and the J gene lost 2 bases, with 15 bases spanning the gap. The CDR3 nucleotides are TGTGCCTGGAGTTTGGGCCGAGAGGGGAACTATGGCTACACCTTC. Amino acid sequence: CAWSLGREGNYGYTF.

There are many counts of this clonotype. The V gene is TRBV7-9, the J gene TRBJ2-7, with 9 nucleotides matching TRBD1. The CDR3 consists of 17 residues. J gave up 5 bases and V 1 base, and 12 bases lay outside the gene matches. From germline, CDR1 is SEHNR and CDR2 FQNEAQ (reference sequence). CDR3 coding DNA: TGTGCCAGCAGCTTAGAAGTTCGGGTGACAGGGGGAAACGAGCAGTACTTC. Amino acid sequence: CASSLEVRVTGGNEQYF.

This clonotype appeared a few times. This chain joins TRBV12-5 and TRBJ2-5; no clear D. V lost 1 base, J lost 3 bases, and 6 bases lay in between. CDR3 length: 13 residues. Germline-derived CDR1 and CDR2 are LGHNT and FRNRAP. CDR3: CASGLGTKETQYF. The CDR3, as DNA: TGTGCTAGTGGTTTGGGCACCAAAGAGACCCAGTACTTC.

The chain combines TRBV6-2 or TRBV6-3 with TRBJ2-7, with 7 bases matching TRBD1. The CDR3 runs 15 residues. Germline loops: CDR1 MNHEY, CDR2 SVGEGT. Unmatched junction bases numbered 6, after V lost 4 bases and J lost 0 bases. The CDR3 is CASSSPGQYSYEQYF. As DNA, the CDR3 is TGTGCCAGCAGTTCTCCGGGACAGTACTCCTACGAGCAGTACTTC.

In this sample, this clonotype turned up many times. The chain uses TRBV20-1 and TRBJ1-1, with a possible D match to TRBD1 (5 bases). V was cut by 0 bases and J by 6 bases, with 14 bases left in between. The CDR3 consists of 14 residues. Germline CDR1 and CDR2: DFQATT and SNEGSKA (reference sequence). The CDR3 is CSARDNRRVSEAFF. CDR3 coding DNA: TGCAGTGCTAGAGATAACCGCAGGGTCTCTGAAGCTTTCTTT.

About this clonotype: The junction differs from germline at one of its ends, possibly a read error. V is TRBV10-3 and J is TRBJ1-5; possibly TRBD1 for D (6 bases). The CDR3 has 15 amino acids. CDR1 and CDR2 from the germline V gene are ENHRY and SYGVKD. The CDR3, as DNA: TGTGCCAGCAGTGCAAAAACCCACAGGGCTCAGCCCCAGCATTTT. This codes for CASSAKTHRAQPQHF.

J is TRBJ2-7 and V is TRBV10-3; 9 positions agree with TRBD2. The J call is in doubt because the DNA end fits TRBJ2-1 better. CDR3 length: 15 residues. In germline, CDR1 is ENHRY, CDR2 SYGVKD. CDR3 region: CASSTGGGARNEQFF. CDR3 nucleotides: TGTGCCAGCAGCACGGGCGGGGGGGCGAGGAATGAGCAGTTCTTC.

This clonotype was observed many times. The chain recombines TRBV29-1 with TRBJ1-2; D may be TRBD1 (6 bases). The CDR3 contains 12 residues. Germline CDR1 SQVTM, CDR2 ANQGSEA. Trimming removed 7 bases from V and 7 bases from J, with 16 bases in between. The CDR3 region is CSAQDSSTGYTF. Written as DNA, the CDR3 is TGCAGCGCCCAGGACAGTTCGACTGGCTACACCTTC. Complete variable domain (other parts from reference TRBV29-1 and TRBJ1-2): SAVISQKPSRDICQRGTSLTIQCQVDSQVTMMFWYRQQPGQSLTLIATANQGSEATYESGFVIDKFPISRPNLTFSTLTVSNMSPEDSSIYLCSAQDSSTGYTFGSGTRLTVV.

Ten or more counts support this clonotype. The V and J genes are TRBV7-8 and TRBJ2-7, with D hard to call. CDR1 SGHVS and CDR2 FQNEAQ come from the germline V gene. The CDR3 runs 13 residues. V was trimmed by 1 base and J by 2 bases, leaving 6 bases between them. CDR3 region: CASSLGATYEQYF. The CDR3 bases are TGTGCCAGCAGCTTAGGTGCCACCTACGAGCAGTACTTC.

There are many counts of this clonotype. The rearrangement joins TRBV6-5 to TRBJ2-2, with TRBD1 identical over 8 bases. The CDR3 consists of 15 residues. V was clipped by 7 bases and J by 3 bases; unmatched bases: 7. Per the germline V gene, CDR1 is MNHEY and CDR2 is SVGAGI. Here the CDR3 reads CASITDRGHTGELFF. DNA for the CDR3: TGTGCCAGCATTACCGACAGGGGACACACCGGGGAGCTGTTTTTT.

This chain uses TRBV10-3 with TRBJ1-2; 10 bases map to TRBD1. Trimming took 6 bases from V and 3 from J; bases not matched to a gene: 7. Germline loops: CDR1 ENHRY, CDR2 SYGVKD. The length of the CDR3 is 15 residues. CDR3 in DNA: TGTGCCATCAGATGGGACAGGGGATTGGACTATGGCTACACCTTC. The encoded protein is CAIRWDRGLDYGYTF.

This clonotype showed up many times. The chain is built from TRBV2 and TRBJ2-5; 10 bases agree with TRBD1. The CDR3 runs to 14 residues. CDR1 is SNHLY, CDR2 FYNNEI, per germline. V shed 7 bases and J 3 bases; nucleotides not matched to a gene: 5. CDR3 region: CASNSGTGEETQYF. CDR3 bases: TGTGCCAGCAATTCCGGGACAGGGGAAGAGACCCAGTACTTC.

The J gene is TRBJ1-1, the V gene TRBV6-4, with D possibly TRBD1 on 5 matching bases. Trimming took 5 bases from V and 11 from J, leaving 18 bases between them. Germline CDR1 reads MRHNA; CDR2 reads SNTAGT. This CDR3 comprises 13 residues. The CDR3 reads CASSSTPGSGAFF. DNA for the CDR3: TGTGCCAGCAGTTCGACTCCAGGGTCTGGGGCTTTCTTT.